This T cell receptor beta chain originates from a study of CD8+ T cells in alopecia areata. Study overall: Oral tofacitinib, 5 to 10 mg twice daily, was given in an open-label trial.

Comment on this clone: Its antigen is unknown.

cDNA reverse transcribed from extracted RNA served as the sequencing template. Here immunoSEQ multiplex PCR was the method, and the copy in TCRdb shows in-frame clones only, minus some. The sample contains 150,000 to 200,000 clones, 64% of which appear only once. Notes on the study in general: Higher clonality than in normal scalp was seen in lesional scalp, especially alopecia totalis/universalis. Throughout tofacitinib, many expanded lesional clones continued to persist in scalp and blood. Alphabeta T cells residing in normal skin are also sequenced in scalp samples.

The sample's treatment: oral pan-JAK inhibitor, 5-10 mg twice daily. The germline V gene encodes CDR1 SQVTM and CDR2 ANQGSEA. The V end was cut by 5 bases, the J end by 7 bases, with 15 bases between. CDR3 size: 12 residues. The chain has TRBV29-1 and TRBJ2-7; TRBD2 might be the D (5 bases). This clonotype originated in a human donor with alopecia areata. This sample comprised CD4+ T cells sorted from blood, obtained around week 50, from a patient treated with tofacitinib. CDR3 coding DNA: TGCAGCGTTTCTTCCGGCCCGGGGGAGCAGTACTTC. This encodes CSVSSGPGEQYF.